This T cell receptor (beta chain) was sequenced during a study of CD4 T cells in relation to SARS-CoV-2 and coronaviruses. In the case of this clone: Its antigen is currently unknown.

The unexposed donors gave CD4+ T cells in about 2011-2019, prior to COVID-19. The cells were cultured for under 13 days before CD4+ T cells were isolated. Fresh IL-2 medium replaced half the medium on days 3 and 7. From germline, CDR1 is SGHNT and CDR2 YYREEE (reference sequence). With 2 bases clipped from V and 8 bases from J, the junction kept 8 bases outside the gene matches. The CDR3 has 16 amino acids. TCRdb's table, derived via immunoSEQ multiplex PCR, lists solely in-frame clones and lacks some. The sample records 16,000 or so clones, around 73% being singletons. This rearrangement joins TRBV5-4 to TRBJ2-1; 12 bases are shared with TRBD2. Sequenced: CD4+ T cells from PBMCs, cultured in vitro. This receptor was identified in a human donor in good health. The CDR3: CASSFTLAGGVDEQFF. CDR3 in DNA: TGTGCCAGCAGCTTTACGCTAGCGGGAGGGGTCGATGAGCAGTTCTTC.